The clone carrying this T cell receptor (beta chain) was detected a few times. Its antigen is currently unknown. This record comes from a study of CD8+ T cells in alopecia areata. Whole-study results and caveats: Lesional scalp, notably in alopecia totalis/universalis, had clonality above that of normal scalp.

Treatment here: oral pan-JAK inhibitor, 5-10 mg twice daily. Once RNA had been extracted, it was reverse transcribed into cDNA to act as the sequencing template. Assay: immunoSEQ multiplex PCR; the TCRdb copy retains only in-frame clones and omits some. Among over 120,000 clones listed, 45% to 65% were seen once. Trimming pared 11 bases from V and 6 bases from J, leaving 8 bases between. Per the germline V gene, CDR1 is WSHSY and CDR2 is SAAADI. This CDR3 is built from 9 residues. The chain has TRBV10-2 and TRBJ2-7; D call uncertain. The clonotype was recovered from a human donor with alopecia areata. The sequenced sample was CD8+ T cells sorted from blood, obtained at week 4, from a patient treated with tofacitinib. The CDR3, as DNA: TGCGCCGCCGGGCCCGAGCAGTACTTC. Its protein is CAAGPEQYF.